The 27 T cell receptor beta chains below come from one sample, sequenced in a study of blood T cell repertoires in COVID-19. Produced via immunoSEQ multiplex PCR; TCRdb's table is partial and in-frame only. This table has 150,000 to 180,000 clones, 70% to 85% appearing once. The material sequenced was peripheral blood. These receptors all come from a man aged 60-69 years with COVID-19, enrolled during active disease.

The rearrangement uses TRBV5-8 and TRBJ1-4; D may be TRBD1 (5 bases). Deletions cut 4 bases from V and 1 base from J, with 14 bases between. Germline-derived CDR1 and CDR2 are SGHTS and YDEGEE. The length of the CDR3 is 16 residues. The CDR3 here is CASSAGTGGTNEKLFF. CDR3 sequence (DNA): TGTGCCAGCAGCGCCGGGACGGGGGGAACTAATGAAAAACTGTTTTTT.

The gene calls are TRBV14 and TRBJ2-1; 12 nucleotides match TRBD2. In germline, CDR1 is SGHDN, CDR2 FVKESK. This CDR3 spans 17 amino acids. The ends lost 0 bases at V and 7 bases at J; junction bases unmatched: 7. DNA for the CDR3: TGTGCCAGCAGCCAAGAACCCCTAGCGGGAGGGCGAAATGAGCAGTTCTTC. This encodes CASSQEPLAGGRNEQFF.

J is TRBJ2-1 and V is TRBV29-1; 8 bases are shared with TRBD2. From germline, CDR1 is SQVTM and CDR2 ANQGSEA. V lost 6 bases to trimming and J lost 4 bases; unmatched junction nucleotides: 14. There are 16 residues in the CDR3. The CDR3 DNA reads TGCAGCGTAGGGCAGCGACTAGCGTCTCCGTACAATGAGCAGTTCTTC. Encoded protein: CSVGQRLASPYNEQFF.

This clone has only one observation. The chain links TRBV18 to TRBJ1-5; maybe TRBD1 (5 bases). V lost 5 bases to trimming and J lost 8 bases, with 16 bases between them. Per the germline V gene, CDR1 is KGHSH and CDR2 is LQKENI. The CDR3 extends over 14 amino acids. Written as DNA, the CDR3 is TGTGCCAGCTCAGCAAGGGGAGGGTCAGAGCCCCAGCATTTT. Translated, it gives CASSARGGSEPQHF.

The chain's CDR3 is CASSIGSGSYNEQFF. The DNA of the CDR3 is TGTGCCAGTAGTATTGGTAGCGGGTCCTACAATGAGCAGTTCTTC. This chain joins TRBV19 and TRBJ2-1, with 7 nucleotides matching TRBD2. V gave up 3 bases and J gave up 1 base; unmatched junction bases: 3. Germline CDR1 and CDR2: LNHDA and SQIVND (reference sequence). CDR3 length: 15 residues.

This clone has a handful of counts. The genes are TRBV4-1 and TRBJ1-5, with 7 nucleotides matching TRBD1. Unmatched junction bases numbered 4, after V lost 6 bases and J lost 5 bases. The CDR3 spans 13 residues. Germline lookup yields CDR1 MGHRA and CDR2 YSYEKL. CDR3 bases: TGCGCCAGCAGTAGACAGGGTGATCAGCCCCAGCATTTT. As protein: CASSRQGDQPQHF.

The genes are TRBV19 and TRBJ2-1; 8 nucleotides match TRBD1. V lost 4 bases, J lost 0 bases, and 2 bases stayed unmatched. The CDR3 contains 15 residues. CDR1 and CDR2 (germline): LNHDA, SQIVND (reference sequence). CDR3 amino acids: CASSRDRSSYNEQFF. As DNA, the CDR3 is TGTGCCAGTAGTAGGGACAGGAGCTCCTACAATGAGCAGTTCTTC.

The CDR3 region is CASSPPGMRTNTEAFF. As DNA, the CDR3 is TGTGCCAGCAGCCCTCCCGGGATGAGGACGAACACTGAAGCTTTCTTT. J is TRBJ1-1 and V is TRBV9; no firm D call. The CDR3 contains 16 residues. The germline V gene encodes CDR1 SGDLS and CDR2 YYNGEE. Trimming left V 4 bases short and J 1 base short, with 17 bases between.

V usage is TRBV20-1 and J usage is TRBJ2-1; 12 positions agree with TRBD2. Germline V gene sequence: CDR1 DFQATT, CDR2 SNEGSKA (reference sequence). The ends lost 3 bases at V and 7 bases at J; junction bases unmatched: 10. The CDR3 contains 16 residues. The CDR3 here is CSASLFGTSGQNEQFF. DNA of the CDR3: TGCAGTGCTAGTTTATTTGGGACTAGCGGGCAAAATGAGCAGTTCTTC.

The CDR3 DNA follows: TGTGCCAGCAGTGAAACCTCTCCCAGAGGCTACACCTTC. Residues: CASSETSPRGYTF. The genes are TRBV2 and TRBJ1-2; D is uncertain. Germline values: CDR1 SNHLY, CDR2 FYNNEI. This CDR3 has 13 amino acids. Between the trimmed V and J ends, which lost 2 bases and 8 bases, there was a span of 12 bases.

The chain carries TRBV14 and TRBJ2-3; perhaps TRBD1 as D (5 bases). The CDR3 is 18 residues long. In germline, CDR1 is SGHDN, CDR2 FVKESK. Trimming shortened V by 0 bases and J by 1 base, and 17 bases separated the two germline ends. The CDR3 sequence is CASSQDPVGHPGTDTQYF. For the CDR3, the DNA is TGTGCCAGCAGCCAAGACCCGGTTGGACACCCGGGCACAGATACGCAGTATTTT. The full variable domain, rest sourced from reference TRBV14 and TRBJ2-3, is EAGVTQFPSHSVIEKGQTVTLRCDPISGHDNLYWYRRVMGKEIKFLLHFVKESKQDESGMPNNRFLAERTGGTYSTLKVQPAELEDSGVYFCASSQDPVGHPGTDTQYFGPGTRLTVL.

This clone has only a few counts. The CDR3 loop reads CASSTTPNQPQHF. The CDR3 nucleotides read TGTGCCAGCAGCACGACACCAAATCAGCCCCAGCATTTT. The V and J genes are TRBV6-5 and TRBJ1-5; D remains unclear. Germline V gene data show CDR1 as MNHEY and CDR2 as SVGAGI. The CDR3 is 13 amino acids. The V end was cut by 6 bases, the J end by 4 bases, with 10 bases between.

The V and J genes are TRBV19 and TRBJ1-3; D unresolved. With 3 bases removed from V and 7 bases from J, the gap between germline ends came to 19 bases. The CDR3 covers 16 residues. Germline V CDR1 and CDR2: LNHDA, SQIVND (reference sequence). CDR3 DNA sequence: TGTGCCAGTAGTATTGAGACGGTTGAGGCTCTCAACACCATATATTTT. It encodes CASSIETVEALNTIYF.

V gene TRBV5-4 combines with J gene TRBJ1-6; 7 nucleotides agree with TRBD1. Germline loops: CDR1 SGHNT, CDR2 YYREEE (reference sequence). Losses at the gene ends were 4 bases for V and 9 bases for J; bases not matched to a gene: 7. The length of the CDR3 is 14 residues. CDR3 residues: CASSKTGVGSPLHF. As DNA, the CDR3 is TGTGCCAGCAGCAAAACAGGGGTTGGTTCACCCCTCCACTTT.

This chain connects TRBV4-3 to TRBJ1-2; maybe TRBD1 (6 bases). CDR1 and CDR2 (germline): LGHNA, YSLEER. V was shortened by 6 bases and J by 5 bases, with 22 bases between the two germline ends. The CDR3 extends over 16 amino acids. The CDR3 coding sequence is TGCGCCAGCAGGGGGAAGGGGGGGGCGGACCTATATGGCTACACCTTC. This sequence encodes CASRGKGGADLYGYTF.

The chain has TRBV28 and TRBJ2-2, with TRBD2 matching 8 bases. There are 15 residues in the CDR3. Trimming cost V 4 bases and J 3 bases; bases outside gene matches: 4. Germline V gene data show CDR1 as MDHEN and CDR2 as SYDVKM. Here the CDR3 reads CASSYQRGYTGELFF. CDR3 nucleotide sequence: TGTGCCAGCAGTTATCAGCGGGGGTACACCGGGGAGCTGTTTTTT.

The chain has TRBV19 and TRBJ2-6; 10 bases match TRBD1. The CDR3 runs 17 residues. V lost 6 bases, J lost 0 bases, and 5 bases stayed unmatched. Germline CDR1 LNHDA, CDR2 SQIVND (reference sequence). The CDR3 sequence is CASRTDRGLSGANVLTF. CDR3 in DNA: TGTGCCAGTAGAACAGACAGGGGGCTCTCTGGGGCCAACGTCCTGACTTTC.

The rearrangement joins TRBV7-9 to TRBJ1-6; TRBD1 is a possible D gene (6 bases). The CDR3 spans 13 residues. Germline CDR1 reads SEHNR; CDR2 reads FQNEAQ (reference sequence). V was pared by 6 bases and J by 9 bases, with 12 bases between. The CDR3 region is CASRGQQGSPLHF. The CDR3 coding sequence is TGTGCCAGCAGGGGACAACAGGGTTCACCCCTCCACTTT.

This rearrangement joins TRBV18 to TRBJ2-5, with 9 bases aligning to TRBD1. From germline, CDR1 is KGHSH and CDR2 LQKENI. J lost 4 bases, V lost 6 bases, and 9 bases had no gene match. This CDR3 contains 15 residues. As DNA, the CDR3 is TGTGCCAGCTCGGGGCGACAGGGGGTTGGAGAGACCCAGTACTTC. It encodes CASSGRQGVGETQYF.

This sequence joins TRBV2 and TRBJ2-1, with TRBD2 matching over 8 bases. Germline V gene sequence: CDR1 SNHLY, CDR2 FYNNEI. This CDR3 has 15 amino acids. Unmatched junction bases numbered 10, after V lost 4 bases and J lost 8 bases. CDR3 loop: CASSALAGPSHEQFF. DNA of the CDR3: TGTGCCAGCAGTGCCTTAGCGGGACCTTCCCATGAGCAGTTCTTC.

This chain joins TRBV6-5 and TRBJ1-6, with 7 bases aligning to TRBD1. V lost 0 bases and J lost 8; bases outside the gene matches: 7. From germline, CDR1 is MNHEY and CDR2 SVGAGI. CDR3 length: 16 residues. CDR3: CASSYSPVGGDSPLHF. The CDR3 DNA is TGTGCCAGCAGTTACTCCCCTGTAGGGGGCGATTCACCCCTCCACTTT.

The chain combines TRBV7-3 with TRBJ1-1, with 9 bases lining up with TRBD1. The V segment lost 5 bases and the J segment 7 bases; nucleotides outside the gene matches: 5. Germline CDR1 is SGHTA and CDR2 is FQGTGA. This CDR3 comprises 13 residues. The CDR3 here is CASSLRQGVEAFF. The CDR3 coding sequence is TGTGCCAGCAGCCTACGACAGGGGGTTGAAGCTTTCTTT.

The genes are TRBV7-6 and TRBJ2-7, with D maybe TRBD2 (6 bases). Trimming removed 1 base at V and 4 bases at J, with 11 bases between. CDR3 length: 14 residues. CDR1 and CDR2 (germline): SGHVS, FNYEAQ. The CDR3 DNA sequence: TGTGCCAGCAGCTTAGGGGGGACTTCTTACGAGCAGTACTTC. Its translation is CASSLGGTSYEQYF.

This chain joins TRBV15 and TRBJ2-3, with D uncertain. Germline assignment: CDR1 LNHNV and CDR2 YYDKDF (reference sequence). The CDR3 is 12 residues long. Trimming left V 1 base short and J 6 bases short, with 5 bases between. The CDR3 sequence: CATSRVYDTQYF. In nucleotides, the CDR3 is TGTGCCACCAGCAGAGTTTATGATACGCAGTATTTT.

The J gene is TRBJ1-5, the V gene TRBV28; D gene ambiguous. CDR1 MDHEN and CDR2 SYDVKM come from the germline V gene. This CDR3 spans 15 amino acids. Trimming stripped 5 bases from V and 0 bases from J, with 11 bases between. CDR3 bases: TGTGCCAGCAGTGATACAGTTTATAGCAATCAGCCCCAGCATTTT. Protein sequence: CASSDTVYSNQPQHF.

This clone was detected only once. The rearrangement joins TRBV9 to TRBJ1-2, with 7 bases fitting TRBD1. J lost 1 base, V lost 3 bases, and 9 bases had no gene match. The CDR3 consists of 16 residues. Germline values: CDR1 SGDLS, CDR2 YYNGEE. The CDR3 protein is CASSEGQTTNNYGYTF. The CDR3 DNA follows: TGTGCCAGCAGCGAGGGACAGACGACAAATAACTATGGCTACACCTTC. The variable domain in full, with the rest retrieved from reference TRBV9 and TRBJ1-2, is DSGVTQTPKHLITATGQRVTLRCSPRSGDLSVYWYQQSLDQGLQFLIQYYNGEERAKGNILERFSAQQFPDLHSELNLSSLELGDSALYFCASSEGQTTNNYGYTFGSGTRLTVV.

This clone was seen a handful of times. V gene TRBV6-5 combines with J gene TRBJ1-6; D possibly corresponds to TRBD1 (6 bases). V lost 8 bases and J lost 7, with 15 bases in between. This CDR3 is 14 amino acids long. Germline V gene data show CDR1 as MNHEY and CDR2 as SVGAGI. The CDR3 sequence is CASAQGLSNSPLHF. The CDR3 DNA is TGTGCCAGCGCACAGGGATTGAGCAATTCACCCCTCCACTTT.